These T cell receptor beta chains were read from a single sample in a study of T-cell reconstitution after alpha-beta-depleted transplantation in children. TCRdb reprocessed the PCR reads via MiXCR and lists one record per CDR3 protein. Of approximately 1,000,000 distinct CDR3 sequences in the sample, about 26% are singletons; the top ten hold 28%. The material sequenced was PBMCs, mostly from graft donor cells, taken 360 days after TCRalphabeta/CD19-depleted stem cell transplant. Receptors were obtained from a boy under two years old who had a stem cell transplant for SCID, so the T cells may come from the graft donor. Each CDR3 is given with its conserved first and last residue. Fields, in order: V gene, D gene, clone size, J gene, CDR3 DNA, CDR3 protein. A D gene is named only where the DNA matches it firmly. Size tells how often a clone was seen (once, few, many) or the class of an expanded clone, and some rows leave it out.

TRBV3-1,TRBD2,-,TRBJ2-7,TGTGCCAGCAGCCAAAATACGCGGACTAGCGGCTACGAGCAGTACTTC,CASSQNTRTSGYEQYF
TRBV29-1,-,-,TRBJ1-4,TGCAGCGCCATAATTCACGAATCTAATGAAAAACTGTTTTTT,CSAIIHESNEKLFF
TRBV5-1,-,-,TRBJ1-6,TGCGCCAGCAGCTTGGGGACCGTCGGAGGTTCACCCCTCCACTTT,CASSLGTVGGSPLHF
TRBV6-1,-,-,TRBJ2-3,TGTGCCAGCACCCTACCCGGGACTTATACAGATACGCAGTATTTT,CASTLPGTYTDTQYF
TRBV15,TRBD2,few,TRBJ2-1,TGTGCCACCAGCGGGTTAGCGGGGAGCTCCTACAATGAGCAGTTCTTC,CATSGLAGSSYNEQFF
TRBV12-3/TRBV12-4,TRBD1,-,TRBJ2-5,TGTGCCAGCAGTGCGGGACAGGGGCCAGAGACCCAGTACTTC,CASSAGQGPETQYF
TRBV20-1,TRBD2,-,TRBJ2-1,TGCAGTGCTAGGCCGTTAGGCGGGGGGTACAATGAGCAGTTCTTC,CSARPLGGGYNEQFF
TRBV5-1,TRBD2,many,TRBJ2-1,TGCGCCAGCAGCTTGGGGGGCGGGGGTAGAAATGAGCAGTTCTTC,CASSLGGGGRNEQFF
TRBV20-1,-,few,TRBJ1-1,TGCAGTTCTGTGACAGGCAACACTGAAGCTTTCTTT,CSSVTGNTEAFF
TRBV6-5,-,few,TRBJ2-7,TGTGCCAGCAGTTACAGGTCAGGGAGCCACTACGAGCAGTACTTC,CASSYRSGSHYEQYF
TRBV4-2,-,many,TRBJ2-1,TGTGCCAGCAGCCAAGATCTCGAGGATGAGCAGTTCTTC,CASSQDLEDEQFF
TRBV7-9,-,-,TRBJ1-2,TGTGCCAGCAGCCCCGAGGTCTGGGGGTATGGCTACACCTTC,CASSPEVWGYGYTF
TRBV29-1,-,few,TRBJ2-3,TGCAGCGTTGAGGGGGGACCCCCGAGCGCAGATACGCAGTATTTT,CSVEGGPPSADTQYF
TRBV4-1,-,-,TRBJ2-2,TGCGCCAGCAGCCTCACAGCTAGAATTGGTGCCGCGAACACCGGGGAGCTGTTTTTT,CASSLTARIGAANTGELFF
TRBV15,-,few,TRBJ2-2,TGTGCCACCAGCAGAGATAGGGGCCACGGGGAGCTGTTTTTT,CATSRDRGHGELFF
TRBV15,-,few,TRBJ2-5,TGTGCCACCAGCAGATACCTCTCGGCCCAACAAGAGACCCAGTACTTC,CATSRYLSAQQETQYF
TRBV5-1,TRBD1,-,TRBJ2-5,TGCGCCAGCAGCTTCCAGGGACAGAACCAAGAGACCCAGTACTTC,CASSFQGQNQETQYF
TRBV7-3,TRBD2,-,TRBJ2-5,TGTGCCAGCAGCTCGCGCGGGAGGGCCCCAGAGACCCAGTACTTC,CASSSRGRAPETQYF
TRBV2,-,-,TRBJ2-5,TGTGCCAGCAGTGAAGATTGGAGGGGAGAGACCCAGTACTTC,CASSEDWRGETQYF
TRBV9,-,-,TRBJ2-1,TGTGCCAGCAGCGTAACTACAGGGTTCCCTTACAATGAGCAGTTCTTC,CASSVTTGFPYNEQFF
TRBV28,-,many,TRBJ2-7,TGTGCCAGCAGTTGGACAGCTGTTGGGGAGCAGTACTTC,CASSWTAVGEQYF
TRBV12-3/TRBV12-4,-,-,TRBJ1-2,TGTGCCAGCAGTTTCGGACACCTCTATGGCTACACCTTC,CASSFGHLYGYTF
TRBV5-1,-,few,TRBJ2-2,TGCGCCAGCAGCACCATCGGGGAGCTGTTTTTT,CASSTIGELFF
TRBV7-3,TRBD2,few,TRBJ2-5,TGTGCCAGCAGCCTAGCGGGGAATGGGGAGACCCAGTACTTC,CASSLAGNGETQYF
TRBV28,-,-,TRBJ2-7,TGTGCCAGCAGTACCAGGGTCTTATCCTACGAGCAGTACTTC,CASSTRVLSYEQYF
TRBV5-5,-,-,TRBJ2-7,TGTGCCAGCAGCTTGCCGGCAGGGATTTCCTACGAGCAGTACTTC,CASSLPAGISYEQYF
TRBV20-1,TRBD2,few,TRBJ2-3,TGCAGTTATAGCGGGGGGATCACAGATACGCAGTATTTT,CSYSGGITDTQYF
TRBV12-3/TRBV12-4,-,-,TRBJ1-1,TGTGCCAGCAAGCCAGGGGAGAACACTGAAGCTTTCTTT,CASKPGENTEAFF